The source of this TCR beta chain is a study of identical twins. Study-level findings and limits: Compared with unrelated sharing, twin-shared out-of-frame alpha sequences had more low-probability sequences.

This clonotype was counted a single time. The antigen is unknown. MiXCR was run by TCRdb on the 5' RACE reads, yielding one entry per CDR3 protein. The profile shows around 680,000 distinct CDR3 sequences, 8.6% of them singletons. The CDR3 runs 17 residues. The V end was cut by 4 bases, the J end by 0 bases, with 13 bases between. Germline V gene data show CDR1 as SNHLY and CDR2 as FYNNEI. The same data also went into a second study, on yellow fever vaccine responses in identical twins.

Specimen: PBMCs. The TCR was taken from a woman in her late teens or twenties in good health. V and J are TRBV2 and TRBJ2-6; D is undetermined. CDR3 in amino acids: CASSGLSGLSGANVLTF. The CDR3, as DNA: TGTGCCAGCAGTGGTCTTTCGGGCCTCTCTGGGGCCAACGTCCTGACTTTC.